This TCR beta chain was captured in a study of blood T cell repertoires in COVID-19. Data came from immunoSEQ multiplex PCR; TCRdb stores just in-frame clones and leaves some out. The data show just over 250,000 clones, roughly 80% seen once. The length of the CDR3 is 17 residues. Per germline, CDR1 SGHKS and CDR2 YYEKEE (reference sequence). V was clipped by 0 bases and J by 5 bases, with 21 bases between them. The J gene is TRBJ2-7, the V gene TRBV5-5, with D possibly TRBD1 on 5 matching bases. The material sequenced was PBMCs or T cells enriched from blood (not recorded which). This receptor was obtained from a young man with acute COVID-19. CDR3 loop: CASSLEGWVTPVHEQYV. The CDR3, as DNA: TGTGCCAGCAGCTTGGAGGGGTGGGTCACTCCGGTCCACGAGCAGTACGTC.